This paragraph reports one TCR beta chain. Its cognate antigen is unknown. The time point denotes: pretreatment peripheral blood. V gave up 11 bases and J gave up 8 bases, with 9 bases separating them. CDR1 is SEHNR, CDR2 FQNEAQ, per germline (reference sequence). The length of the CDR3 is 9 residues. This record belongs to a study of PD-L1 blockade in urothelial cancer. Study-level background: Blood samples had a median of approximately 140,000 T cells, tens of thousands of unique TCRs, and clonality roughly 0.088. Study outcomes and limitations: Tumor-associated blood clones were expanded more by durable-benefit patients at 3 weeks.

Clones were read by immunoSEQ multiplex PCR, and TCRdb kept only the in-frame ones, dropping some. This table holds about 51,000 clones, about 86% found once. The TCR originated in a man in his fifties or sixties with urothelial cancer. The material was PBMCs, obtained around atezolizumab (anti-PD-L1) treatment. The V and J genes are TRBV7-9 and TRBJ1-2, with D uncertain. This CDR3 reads CARREGYTF. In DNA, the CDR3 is TGTGCCCGGCGGGAGGGCTACACCTTC.